These T cell receptor beta chains were read from a single sample in a study of blood T cell repertoires in COVID-19. The protocol was immunoSEQ multiplex PCR, while the TCRdb copy is restricted to in-frame clones and leaves out a portion. The sample gives approximately 67,000 clones, around 85% of which show up once; roughly 19% is in the top ten. Sequenced sample: peripheral blood. These receptors all stem from a woman aged 80 or over with acute or convalescent COVID-19. Each CDR3 is given with its conserved first and last residue. Fields, in order: D gene, clone size, V gene, J gene, CDR3 DNA, CDR3 protein. The D gene is left open where the match is weak. Clone size appears in some rows only: once, few, many, or a class for an expanded clone.

TRBD1,.,TRBV9,TRBJ2-7,TGTGCCAGCAGTCGGACAGGGTGGGACGAGCAGTACTTC,CASSRTGWDEQYF
TRBD2,.,TRBV5-4,TRBJ2-7,TGTGCCAGCAGCGACCCGGGACTAGCGGGAGCTTACGAGCAGTACTTC,CASSDPGLAGAYEQYF
.,.,TRBV7-6,TRBJ2-5,TGTGCCAGCTCCCCACGGCGGCAAATCGGGGAGACCCAGTACTTC,CASSPRRQIGETQYF
.,few,TRBV10-3,TRBJ1-1,TGTGCCATCAGTGGAAGCCTCGGGGACACTGAAGCTTTCTTT,CAISGSLGDTEAFF
TRBD1,.,TRBV19,TRBJ2-7,TGTGCCAGTAGTCGAGGACAGGGAAGGGGAGCCTACGAGCAGTACTTC,CASSRGQGRGAYEQYF
.,.,TRBV7-9,TRBJ1-4,TGTGCCAGCAGCCCTATAGTGTGGGGGCGGACTAATGAAAAACTGTTTTTT,CASSPIVWGRTNEKLFF
.,once,TRBV5-1,TRBJ1-1,TGCGCCAGCAGCTTGGGACAGTTTTCCGGTCCCCGATCCTCCACTGAAGCTTTCTTT,CASSLGQFSGPRSSTEAFF
.,.,TRBV5-1,TRBJ1-1,TGCGCCAGCAGCCCCCTGGGGGGGACCACTGAAGCTTTCTTT,CASSPLGGTTEAFF
TRBD2,many,TRBV3-1/TRBV3-2,TRBJ2-1,TGTGCCAGCAGCCATCACGTCCCTAGCGGGGGGGCTCCGTTCTTC,CASSHHVPSGGAPFF
.,.,TRBV18,TRBJ2-5,TGTGCCAGCTCGAACCCCACAGGAGTCCAAGAGACCCAGTACTTC,CASSNPTGVQETQYF
TRBD1,.,TRBV15,TRBJ2-3,TGTGCCACCAGCAGGGCACGACAGGGCCCCACAGATACGCAGTATTTT,CATSRARQGPTDTQYF
TRBD2,once,TRBV27,TRBJ2-7,TGTGCCAGCAGTAGATCCGGGACTAGCGACTCCTACGAGCAGTACTTC,CASSRSGTSDSYEQYF
.,.,TRBV4-1,TRBJ1-6,TGCGCCAGCCGAGAAGCAGGTCTTAATTCACCCCTCCACTTT,CASREAGLNSPLHF
TRBD2,once,TRBV27,TRBJ2-1,TGTGCCACCCATAGAGATGGACTAGCGGGACTCTTGACCCACAATGAGCAGTTCTTC,CATHRDGLAGLLTHNEQFF
.,.,TRBV5-1,TRBJ1-1,TGCGCCAGCAGCTTGACGCCGGACAGCCTGAACACTGAAGCTTTCTTT,CASSLTPDSLNTEAFF
.,.,TRBV5-1,TRBJ2-5,TGCGCCAGCCGCCCCGGACAGCCTCAAGAGACCCAGTACTTC,CASRPGQPQETQYF
TRBD1,.,TRBV30,TRBJ1-2,TGTGCCTGGAGTGTAGGCAGGGGGCAAGGTGGCTACACCTTC,CAWSVGRGQGGYTF
.,.,TRBV3-1/TRBV3-2,TRBJ1-1,TGTGCCAGCAGCCCACAAGCGGGGGGGCGGGCTGAAGCTTTCTTT,CASSPQAGGRAEAFF
.,once,TRBV18,TRBJ1-1,TGTGCCAGCTTACCTGACAGGAACACTGAAGCTTTCTTT,CASLPDRNTEAFF
.,medium-sized,TRBV12-3/TRBV12-4,TRBJ2-7,TGTGCCAGCAGTTTCCCGGGACTTGGGCAGTACTTC,CASSFPGLGQYF
.,.,TRBV6-6,TRBJ2-5,TGTGCCAGCAGTTACGGCAAAGAGACCCAGTACTTC,CASSYGKETQYF
TRBD2,.,TRBV6-5,TRBJ2-1,TGTGCCAGCAGAGGACTAGCGGACAATGAGCAGTTCTTC,CASRGLADNEQFF
.,.,TRBV5-1,TRBJ1-2,TGCGCCAGCAGCGCCGCGCAATCTAACTATGGCTACACCTTC,CASSAAQSNYGYTF
.,.,TRBV6-2/TRBV6-3,TRBJ2-1,TGTGCCAGCAGTGGGACTGCTTACAATGAGCAGTTCTTC,CASSGTAYNEQFF
.,.,TRBV27,TRBJ2-2,TGTGCCAGCAGTCCTAGCCCCGGGGAGCTGTTTTTT,CASSPSPGELFF
.,.,TRBV24-1,TRBJ2-3,TGTGCCACCATGTCGCGGAACACAGATACGCAGTATTTT,CATMSRNTDTQYF
.,.,TRBV29-1,TRBJ1-2,TGCAGCGTTTGGGGGGGCGGCTATGGCTACACCTTC,CSVWGGGYGYTF
TRBD1,.,TRBV5-1,TRBJ1-4,TGCGCCAGCAGCCTCGGACCCAGGGGGAAGAATGAAAAACTGTTTTTT,CASSLGPRGKNEKLFF
.,few,TRBV12-3/TRBV12-4,TRBJ1-1,TGTGCCAGCAGTTTACTTCGGGACACTGAAGCTTTCTTT,CASSLLRDTEAFF
TRBD1,few,TRBV6-5,TRBJ1-5,TGTGCCAGCAGTCCAGGGGGCGGGAATCAGCCCCAGCATTTT,CASSPGGGNQPQHF
.,.,TRBV5-8,TRBJ1-5,TGTGCCAGCAGCTTCGGGACGGGGGATCGTCCCCAGCATTTT,CASSFGTGDRPQHF
TRBD2,few,TRBV28,TRBJ2-5,TGTGCCAGCAGAGAGAGGGCGGGGGGGCCGGTAGAGACCCAGTACTTC,CASRERAGGPVETQYF
.,few,TRBV6-5,TRBJ2-2,TGTGCCAGCAGTCTTCGACTGAACACCGGGGAGCTGTTTTTT,CASSLRLNTGELFF
.,.,TRBV15,TRBJ2-1,TGTGCCACCAGCAGAGCCCCCGCTAGCTCCTACAATGAGCAGTTCTTC,CATSRAPASSYNEQFF
TRBD2,.,TRBV9,TRBJ2-1,TGTGCCAGCAGCGTAGGACTAGCGGGGGGCCAAGAGCAGTTCTTC,CASSVGLAGGQEQFF
TRBD2,.,TRBV5-8,TRBJ2-3,TGTGCCAGCAGCTTGGACGGCGGGGGGGCCTATACGCAGTATTTT,CASSLDGGGAYTQYF
.,.,TRBV10-2,TRBJ1-2,TGCGCCAGCCAGGCCGGGACTTCATATGGCTACACCTTC,CASQAGTSYGYTF
.,.,TRBV2,TRBJ1-1,TGTGCCAGCAGTGTAAGGGGGAACACTGAAGCTTTCTTT,CASSVRGNTEAFF
.,.,TRBV10-3,TRBJ1-6,TGTGCCATCACGGGGGGCTGGGGGTCACCCCTCCACTTT,CAITGGWGSPLHF
.,.,TRBV21-1,TRBJ1-1,TGTGCCAGCAGCCACAATGTATCTTTGGACACTGAAGCTTTCTTT,CASSHNVSLDTEAFF
TRBD1,.,TRBV5-1,TRBJ2-1,TGCGCCAGCAAGGGACAGGGGACTTACAATGAGCAGTTCTTC,CASKGQGTYNEQFF
.,.,TRBV12-3/TRBV12-4,TRBJ1-1,TGTGCCAGCAGTTTCTTGCGAGACACTGAAGCTTTCTTT,CASSFLRDTEAFF
TRBD2,.,TRBV28,TRBJ2-7,TGTGCCAGCAGCCAAGGACTAGCGCCCCACGAGCAGTACTTC,CASSQGLAPHEQYF
.,.,TRBV19,TRBJ2-3,TGTGCCAGTAGTGATTACGGGAGCGGGTTTACAGATACGCAGTATTTT,CASSDYGSGFTDTQYF
.,.,TRBV15,TRBJ2-7,TGTGCCACCAGCAGAGGTCCCGGGGACGAGCAGTACTTC,CATSRGPGDEQYF
TRBD2,.,TRBV9,TRBJ2-1,TGTGCCAGCAGCGTAAAGGATAGCGGGATGTCCTACCACAATGAGCAGTTCTTC,CASSVKDSGMSYHNEQFF
.,.,TRBV4-3,TRBJ1-5,TGCGCCAGCAGCCAAGAGGGGGGGGATAATCAGCCCCAGCATTTT,CASSQEGGDNQPQHF
.,.,TRBV6-2/TRBV6-3,TRBJ2-3,TGTGCCAGCAGTTATGGCCTGTCCACAGATACGCAGTATTTT,CASSYGLSTDTQYF
.,few,TRBV9,TRBJ1-2,TGTGCCAGCAGCGGGGCCGACAGGCGACTTAACTATGGCTACACCTTC,CASSGADRRLNYGYTF
.,.,TRBV5-4,TRBJ1-3,TGTGCCAGCAGCTTGGGAGGCAGACAGCCTGGAAACACCATATATTTT,CASSLGGRQPGNTIYF
.,.,TRBV6-1,TRBJ1-6,TGTGCCAGCAGTAAAGTAAGTGGGAGTCTGAATTCACCCCTCCACTTT,CASSKVSGSLNSPLHF
.,.,TRBV27,TRBJ1-2,TGTGCCAGCAGTATTATTGGGGGGTCCTACTATGGCTACACCTTC,CASSIIGGSYYGYTF